This section outlines one TCR beta chain sequence together with its context. Its antigen is currently unknown. These data come from a study of Ad26.COV2.S vaccination and SARS-CoV-2 variants. Treatment meaning: around 19 received Ad26.COV2.S at low or high dose, single or two shots; 5 received placebo; per-sample allocation not given. Specimen acquisition occurred on day 63 following the initial vaccine or placebo injection. As its vector, the vaccine had Ad26, which expressed Wuhan-strain SARS-CoV-2 spike. Generated by immunoSEQ multiplex PCR, the TCRdb table keeps only in-frame clones and is missing some. The repertoire holds about 410,000 clones, with about 88% as singletons. The V gene end was trimmed by 0 bases and the J gene end by 6 bases; junction bases not matched to a gene: 2. This CDR3 comprises 16 residues. Germline assignment: CDR1 SGHRS and CDR2 YFSETQ. Study observations and caveats: Participants given vaccine showed non-spike TCR breadth similar to that of placebo recipients.

The receptor's source is a person between 18 and 65 years old who received the Ad26.COV2.S COVID-19 vaccine or a placebo. The chain couples TRBV5-1 to TRBJ2-1; the match to TRBD2 covers 14 bases. The sample in question was peripheral blood, obtained in a trial of Ad26.COV2.S vaccine versus placebo. The CDR3 spells CASSLAGLAGVNEQFF. The CDR3 nucleotides read TGCGCCAGCAGCTTGGCGGGACTAGCGGGAGTCAATGAGCAGTTCTTC. The whole variable domain, filled in from reference TRBV5-1 and TRBJ2-1, reads KAGVTQTPRYLIKTRGQQVTLSCSPISGHRSVSWYQQTPGQGLQFLFEYFSETQRNKGNFPGRFSGRQFSNSRSEMNVSTLELGDSALYLCASSLAGLAGVNEQFFGPGTRLTVL.